The 31 T cell receptor beta chains presented below share a single source sample, sequenced in a study of shared clonotypes between healthy human individuals. The data were produced by immunoSEQ multiplex PCR, yet TCRdb's version contains in-frame clones alone and is incomplete. This table has 850,000 to 1,100,000 clones, 77% appearing once. Input material: memory CD4+ T cells from PBMCs. Subset here: CD45RA-negative fraction. All receptors come from a man aged 18 to 35 in good health. Some clones in this sample may be carry-over from other donors' samples.

The J gene is TRBJ2-3, the V gene TRBV7-8; TRBD1 matches 10 bases. J was trimmed by 3 bases and V by 6 bases; bases with no gene match: 6. Germline lookup yields CDR1 SGHVS and CDR2 FQNEAQ. This CDR3 has 15 amino acids. This CDR3 is CASRPRDRGTDTQYF. The CDR3 bases are TGTGCCAGCAGGCCCCGGGACAGGGGTACAGATACGCAGTATTTT.

The chain employs TRBV5-1 and TRBJ2-2, with 12 bases that match TRBD2. Germline-derived CDR1 and CDR2 are SGHRS and YFSETQ. The V segment lost 0 bases and the J segment 6 bases; nucleotides outside the gene matches: 12. The CDR3 has 19 residues. CDR3 region: CASSLATHRLAGEAGELFF. CDR3 nucleotides: TGCGCCAGCAGCTTGGCGACACACCGACTAGCGGGAGAGGCCGGGGAGCTGTTTTTT.

The chain employs TRBV19 and TRBJ1-2; TRBD1 agrees at 9 bases. This CDR3 comprises 14 residues. V lost 5 bases, J lost 4 bases, and 5 bases stayed unmatched. The germline V gene encodes CDR1 LNHDA and CDR2 SQIVND (reference sequence). The CDR3 nucleotides read TGTGCCAGTAGTGAACAGGGGGCAAGCTATGGCTACACCTTC. Translated: CASSEQGASYGYTF.

The chain links TRBV28 to TRBJ1-2; D is ambiguous. The CDR3 runs to 13 residues. CDR1 MDHEN and CDR2 SYDVKM come from the germline V gene. V was pared by 4 bases and J by 7 bases, with 13 bases between. CDR3 nucleotide sequence: TGTGCCAGCAGTTCTGCCTGGGGTGCTGGCTACACCTTC. This codes for CASSSAWGAGYTF.

V is TRBV20-1 and J is TRBJ2-5; 7 nucleotides agree with TRBD1. The CDR3 has 9 amino acids. The V gene's germline CDR1 is DFQATT and CDR2 SNEGSKA (reference sequence). CDR3 region: CAGGETQYF. CDR3 in DNA: TGCGCAGGGGGAGAGACCCAGTACTTC.

The CDR3 loop is CASSLGADRYYGYTF. The CDR3 coding sequence is TGCGCCAGCAGCTTAGGGGCTGACAGATACTATGGCTACACCTTC. The chain couples TRBV5-1 to TRBJ1-2, with D possibly TRBD1 on 5 matching bases. The V end was cut by 2 bases, the J end by 3 bases, with 14 bases between. The CDR3 has 15 residues. CDR1 is SGHRS, CDR2 YFSETQ, per germline.

This rearrangement joins TRBV6-5 to TRBJ2-5; no firm D call. The CDR3 sequence is 14 residues long. The germline CDR1 and CDR2 sequences are MNHEY and SVGAGI. V was cut by 0 bases and J by 2 bases, with 7 bases left in between. CDR3 protein: CASSYSLGQETQYF. The CDR3 DNA reads TGTGCCAGCAGTTACTCATTGGGGCAAGAGACCCAGTACTTC.

The V and J genes are TRBV10-3 and TRBJ1-3; D ambiguous. The CDR3 length is 15 residues. In germline, CDR1 is ENHRY, CDR2 SYGVKD. The V end was cut by 4 bases, the J end by 0 bases, with 10 bases between. The DNA for the CDR3 is TGTGCCATCAGTGTAAACGGCTTCTCTGGAAACACCATATATTTT. Translation: CAISVNGFSGNTIYF.

This rearrangement joins TRBV7-3 to TRBJ1-6, with TRBD1 identical over 11 bases. Germline CDR1 SGHTA, CDR2 FQGTGA. After removal of 5 bases from V and 9 bases from J, the junction contained 3 bases not matched to a gene. This CDR3 region has 14 residues. Here the CDR3 reads CASSRGQGGSPLHF. Written as DNA, the CDR3 is TGTGCCAGCAGCCGGGGACAGGGGGGTTCACCCCTCCACTTT.

A single count supports this clone. This chain connects TRBV28 to TRBJ1-4; 7 positions match TRBD1. CDR1 is MDHEN, CDR2 SYDVKM, per germline. The length of the CDR3 is 15 residues. Trimming at V came to 3 bases and at J to 8 bases, leaving 9 bases not matched to a gene. CDR3 coding DNA: TGTGCCAGCAGTTTGGCAACAGGGGTAGGAGAAAAACTGTTTTTT. Translation gives CASSLATGVGEKLFF.

Concerning this clone: The same CDR3 can be traced to other DNA sequences in this sample. V and J are TRBV5-1 and TRBJ1-1; 8 bases are shared with TRBD1. The germline V gene has CDR1 SGHRS and CDR2 YFSETQ. The V segment lost 4 bases and the J segment 5 bases; nucleotides outside the gene matches: 10. The CDR3 loop spans 15 amino acids. CDR3 coding DNA: TGCGCCAGCAGCCCCAGGACAGGGAGGGAGACTGAAGCTTTCTTT. Protein: CASSPRTGRETEAFF.

The V and J genes are TRBV7-8 and TRBJ1-1; D is uncertain. The CDR3 length is 15 residues. The germline V gene has CDR1 SGHVS and CDR2 FQNEAQ. The V end was cut by 3 bases, the J end by 1 base, with 12 bases between. CDR3 protein: CASSFQATGNTEAFF. CDR3 coding DNA: TGTGCCAGCAGCTTTCAAGCAACCGGGAACACTGAAGCTTTCTTT. The full variable domain, completed using reference TRBV7-8 and TRBJ1-1, is GAGVSQSPRYKVAKRGQDVALRCDPISGHVSLFWYQQALGQGPEFLTYFQNEAQLDKSGLPSDRFFAERPEGSVSTLKIQRTQQEDSAVYLCASSFQATGNTEAFFGQGTRLTVV.

This sequence joins TRBV6-1 and TRBJ1-5; the D is unclear. The germline CDR1 and CDR2 sequences are MNHNS and SASEGT. The CDR3 runs 16 residues. V shed 2 bases and J shed 9 bases, with 20 bases lying between them. The CDR3 DNA is TGTGCCAGCAGTGAAAACCCTGATGTGGGAGTCCGGCCCCAGCATTTT. As protein: CASSENPDVGVRPQHF.

This clone came up a few times. This chain joins TRBV7-9 and TRBJ1-3; D remains ambiguous. In germline, CDR1 is SEHNR, CDR2 FQNEAQ (reference sequence). The CDR3 spans 15 residues. Trimming pared 5 bases from V and 0 bases from J, leaving 11 bases between. CDR3 bases: TGTGCCAGCAGCCTCTCGAACCTCTCTGGAAACACCATATATTTT. This sequence encodes CASSLSNLSGNTIYF.

The J gene is TRBJ2-1, the V gene TRBV5-1, with 12 bases aligning to TRBD2. This CDR3 is built from 17 residues. With 4 bases clipped from V and 9 bases from J, the junction kept 14 bases outside the gene matches. CDR1 and CDR2 (germline): SGHRS, YFSETQ. CDR3 bases: TGCGCCAGCAGCCCCACGGGGCTAGCGGGAGGGCCCGGTGAGCAGTTCTTC. Translation: CASSPTGLAGGPGEQFF.

This clone came up a few times. V and J are TRBV5-1 and TRBJ1-2; tentative D call: TRBD1 (6 bases). Trimming took off 4 bases at V and 2 bases at J, with 12 bases between the two ends. Germline lookup yields CDR1 SGHRS and CDR2 YFSETQ. This CDR3 region has 14 residues. As DNA, the CDR3 is TGCGCCAGCAGCAGGACAGCGACAAACTATGGCTACACCTTC. This gives the protein CASSRTATNYGYTF. The entire variable domain, with the rest obtained from reference TRBV5-1 and TRBJ1-2, is as follows: KAGVTQTPRYLIKTRGQQVTLSCSPISGHRSVSWYQQTPGQGLQFLFEYFSETQRNKGNFPGRFSGRQFSNSRSEMNVSTLELGDSALYLCASSRTATNYGYTFGSGTRLTVV.

With regard to this clone: Since a much larger clone is just one base distant, this may be a read error. The rearrangement uses TRBV4-3 and TRBJ2-5; no firm D call. Germline CDR1 is LGHNA and CDR2 is YSLEER. Deletions cut 4 bases from V and 0 bases from J, with 3 bases between. The CDR3 is 12 amino acids. CDR3 sequence reads: CASSRDQETQYF. The CDR3 nucleotides are TGCGCCAGCAGCCGAGACCAAGAGACCCAGTACTTC.

The chain carries TRBV9 and TRBJ2-6; D is perhaps TRBD2 (5 bases). Germline CDR1 is SGDLS and CDR2 is YYNGEE. This CDR3 spans 16 amino acids. V was cut by 2 bases and J by 3 bases, with 12 bases left in between. CDR3 in DNA: TGTGCCAGCAGCGTTTCGGGAACTTTTGGGGCCAACGTCCTGACTTTC. Its translation: CASSVSGTFGANVLTF.

The V and J genes are TRBV6-1 and TRBJ1-5; no clear D gene. Germline CDR1 is MNHNS and CDR2 is SASEGT. Trimming took 3 bases from V and 9 from J, leaving 18 bases between them. The CDR3 sequence is 15 residues long. CDR3 sequence reads: CASSDNVSPWTPQHF. For the CDR3, the DNA is TGTGCCAGCAGTGACAACGTTTCCCCTTGGACGCCCCAGCATTTT.

This rearrangement joins TRBV19 to TRBJ2-3, with 13 nucleotides matching TRBD2. The ends lost 5 bases at V and 3 bases at J; junction bases unmatched: 8. There are 17 residues in the CDR3. Looked up from germline, CDR1 is LNHDA and CDR2 is SQIVND (reference sequence). The CDR3 sequence: CASSHRGLAGVTDTQYF. CDR3 nucleotides: TGTGCCAGTAGTCATCGAGGACTAGCGGGAGTTACAGATACGCAGTATTTT.

This clone was picked up one time. This chain links TRBV4-1 with TRBJ1-2; 7 bases line up with TRBD1. Germline V lookup: CDR1 MGHRA, CDR2 YSYEKL. This CDR3 has 15 amino acids. The V segment lost 5 bases and the J segment 4 bases; nucleotides outside the gene matches: 10. In nucleotides, the CDR3 is TGCGCCAGCAGCTTGGGCCGACAGGGCCTCTATGGCTACACCTTC. It specifies CASSLGRQGLYGYTF.

The gene calls are TRBV18 and TRBJ2-2; 13 nucleotides line up with TRBD2. V lost 5 bases to trimming and J lost 7 bases; unmatched junction nucleotides: 13. Germline CDR1 reads KGHSH; CDR2 reads LQKENI. The CDR3 has 18 amino acids. The CDR3 here is CASSSLPGLAGAGGELFF. The CDR3 nucleotides are TGTGCCAGCTCATCCTTACCCGGACTAGCGGGAGCTGGCGGGGAGCTGTTTTTT.

V is TRBV2 and J is TRBJ2-2; 10 bases line up with TRBD2. The CDR3 consists of 15 residues. J lost 5 bases, V lost 3 bases, and 3 bases had no gene match. Germline V gene lookup returns CDR1 SNHLY and CDR2 FYNNEI. The CDR3 spells CASSEGLAWTGELFF. In DNA, the CDR3 is TGTGCCAGCAGTGAGGGACTAGCGTGGACCGGGGAGCTGTTTTTT.

This clone was observed a handful of times. The chain combines TRBV7-9 with TRBJ2-1; D is uncertain. The CDR3 is made up of 15 amino acids. Germline V gene data show CDR1 as SEHNR and CDR2 as FQNEAQ (reference sequence). Trimming stripped 1 base from V and 5 bases from J, with 12 bases between. The DNA of the CDR3 is TGTGCCAGCAGCTTAGTCGTAGCTGGCAACAATGAGCAGTTCTTC. It encodes CASSLVVAGNNEQFF.

For this clone: This may stem from a read error, because a much larger clone lies one nucleotide away. The same CDR3 arises from other DNA sequences in this sample as well. This chain connects TRBV18 to TRBJ2-5; unclear D gene. Looked up from germline, CDR1 is KGHSH and CDR2 is LQKENI. The CDR3 sequence is 11 residues long. Trimming removed 5 bases at V and 2 bases at J, with 3 bases between. The CDR3 region is CASSSQETQYF. As DNA, the CDR3 is TGTGCCAGCTCATCACAAGAGACCCAGTACTTC. Together with reference TRBV18 and TRBJ2-5, the CDR3 gives the full variable domain: NAGVMQNPRHLVRRRGQEARLRCSPMKGHSHVYWYRQLPEEGLKFMVYLQKENIIDESGMPKERFSAEFPKEGPSILRIQQVVRGDSAAYFCASSSQETQYFGPGTRLLVL.

This sequence joins TRBV5-1 and TRBJ2-7; no definite D call. The CDR3 length is 15 residues. Trimming stripped 0 bases from V and 1 base from J, with 11 bases between. The germline V gene encodes CDR1 SGHRS and CDR2 YFSETQ. For the CDR3, the DNA is TGCGCCAGCAGCTTGGGGTCTTGGGGATCCTACGAGCAGTACTTC. Translated: CASSLGSWGSYEQYF.

In regard to this clone: A clone one base away is much larger, so this may be a read error. Other nucleotide sequences from this sample produce the same CDR3. J is TRBJ2-7 and V is TRBV28; D is uncertain. This CDR3 is built from 12 residues. V was cut by 2 bases and J by 3 bases, with 5 bases left in between. Per germline, CDR1 MDHEN and CDR2 SYDVKM. The CDR3 reads CASSLGLYEQYF. The CDR3 nucleotides read TGTGCCAGCAGTTTAGGTCTCTACGAGCAGTACTTC.

The gene calls are TRBV18 and TRBJ1-5; D gene ambiguous. Germline V gene lookup returns CDR1 KGHSH and CDR2 LQKENI. The CDR3 extends over 15 amino acids. Trimming removed 3 bases from V and 5 bases from J, with 14 bases in between. CDR3 in DNA: TGTGCCAGCTCACCCTCCGGCGCGGCAGATCAGCCCCAGCATTTT. Protein sequence: CASSPSGAADQPQHF. Combining the CDR3 with reference TRBV18 and TRBJ1-5 gives the whole variable domain NAGVMQNPRHLVRRRGQEARLRCSPMKGHSHVYWYRQLPEEGLKFMVYLQKENIIDESGMPKERFSAEFPKEGPSILRIQQVVRGDSAAYFCASSPSGAADQPQHFGDGTRLSIL.

The chain joins TRBV7-3 to TRBJ2-2; unclear D gene. V lost 5 bases and J lost 5, with 15 bases in between. Germline CDR1 and CDR2: SGHTA and FQGTGA. There are 15 residues in the CDR3. In nucleotides, the CDR3 is TGTGCCAGCAGCCCCCTATCAGCCGAAACCGGGGAGCTGTTTTTT. It specifies CASSPLSAETGELFF.

The J gene is TRBJ2-1, the V gene TRBV28; 7 nucleotides agree with TRBD2. The CDR3 consists of 15 residues. Unmatched junction bases numbered 9, after V lost 10 bases and J lost 0 bases. Germline V gives CDR1 MDHEN, CDR2 SYDVKM. The CDR3 DNA sequence: TGTGCCACCAGGGTGGGAGGGGACTCCTACAATGAGCAGTTCTTC. As protein: CATRVGGDSYNEQFF.

This chain uses TRBV14 with TRBJ2-7, with D tentatively TRBD2 (5 bases). Germline V gene lookup returns CDR1 SGHDN and CDR2 FVKESK. The length of the CDR3 is 14 residues. Between the trimmed V and J ends, which lost 4 bases and 0 bases, there was a span of 10 bases. The CDR3 protein is CASSRGRNSYEQYF. Here the CDR3 DNA reads TGTGCCAGCAGCCGTGGGAGAAACTCCTACGAGCAGTACTTC. The full variable domain, with the rest looked up from reference TRBV14 and TRBJ2-7, is EAGVTQFPSHSVIEKGQTVTLRCDPISGHDNLYWYRRVMGKEIKFLLHFVKESKQDESGMPNNRFLAERTGGTYSTLKVQPAELEDSGVYFCASSRGRNSYEQYFGPGTRLTVT.